This is a list of T cell receptor beta chains from one sample in a study of post-analysis software for immune sequencing data. Via MiXCR, TCRdb re-called the PCR reads, giving one row per CDR3 protein. Of about half a million distinct CDR3 sequences listed, approximately 45% are singletons. The source material was blood. Source of these receptors: a girl under 18 with multiple sclerosis. CDR3s include the opening cysteine and the closing phenylalanine or tryptophan. D genes are given only for firm matches. Clone size, where shown, is once, few, many, or a class for clones that have expanded.

abundance: few; v_gene: TRBV12-5; d_gene: -; j_gene: TRBJ2-7; CDR3nt: TGTGCTAGTGGTTTGCACCTCTACGAGCAGTACTTC; CDR3aa: CASGLHLYEQYF
abundance: few; v_gene: TRBV29-1; d_gene: -; j_gene: TRBJ2-5; CDR3nt: TGCAGCGGAACAGTCCTATTCCAAGAGACCCAGTACTTC; CDR3aa: CSGTVLFQETQYF
abundance: -; v_gene: TRBV24-1; d_gene: TRBD2; j_gene: TRBJ2-7; CDR3nt: TGTACCACAGGAGCGGGAGGTGGGTACGAGCAGTACTTC; CDR3aa: CTTGAGGGYEQYF
abundance: many; v_gene: TRBV20-1; d_gene: TRBD2; j_gene: TRBJ2-3; CDR3nt: TGCAGTGCACCATACCGTAGACTAGCGGGGACCACAGATACGCAGTATTTT; CDR3aa: CSAPYRRLAGTTDTQYF
abundance: -; v_gene: TRBV29-1; d_gene: TRBD2; j_gene: TRBJ2-6; CDR3nt: TGCAGCGTTGAAGCCCGGGGCGGGAGCTCTGGGGCCAACGTCCTGACTTTC; CDR3aa: CSVEARGGSSGANVLTF
abundance: few; v_gene: TRBV5-1; d_gene: -; j_gene: TRBJ1-2; CDR3nt: TGCGCCAGCAGCTCCCGGGGGGCAGGGTTCGACTATGGCTACACCTTC; CDR3aa: CASSSRGAGFDYGYTF
abundance: few; v_gene: TRBV4-1; d_gene: TRBD2; j_gene: TRBJ2-5; CDR3nt: TGCGCCAGCAGCCAAGGGGGGGGAACGGGGACCCAGTACTTC; CDR3aa: CASSQGGGTGTQYF
abundance: -; v_gene: TRBV27; d_gene: -; j_gene: TRBJ1-2; CDR3nt: TGTGCCAGCAGCTCCGAGGGGGGCTTAGGGGGCTACACCTTC; CDR3aa: CASSSEGGLGGYTF
abundance: -; v_gene: TRBV7-9; d_gene: -; j_gene: TRBJ1-2; CDR3nt: TGTGCCAGCAGCTTATCCGGTGAAGGCTACACCTTC; CDR3aa: CASSLSGEGYTF
abundance: -; v_gene: TRBV30; d_gene: -; j_gene: TRBJ1-5; CDR3nt: TGTGCCTGGAAAGGGGGAAATCAGCCCCAGCATTTT; CDR3aa: CAWKGGNQPQHF
abundance: -; v_gene: TRBV20-1; d_gene: -; j_gene: TRBJ2-1; CDR3nt: TGCAGTGCTAGATACGGCAATGAGCAGTTCTTC; CDR3aa: CSARYGNEQFF
abundance: -; v_gene: TRBV27; d_gene: -; j_gene: TRBJ2-3; CDR3nt: TGTGCCAGCAGTTCACCGACAATAGATACGCAGTATTTT; CDR3aa: CASSSPTIDTQYF
abundance: -; v_gene: TRBV20-1; d_gene: -; j_gene: TRBJ2-4; CDR3nt: TGCAGTGCTAATACAGGAAACATTCAGTACTTC; CDR3aa: CSANTGNIQYF
abundance: -; v_gene: TRBV20-1; d_gene: TRBD2; j_gene: TRBJ2-1; CDR3nt: TGCAGTGCTAGAGATTGGACTAGCGGGAGGGCCCGCAATGAGCAGTTCTTC; CDR3aa: CSARDWTSGRARNEQFF
abundance: -; v_gene: TRBV20-1; d_gene: TRBD1; j_gene: TRBJ1-2; CDR3nt: TGCAGTGCTAGAGGACAGGGAAGGACTAACTATGGCTACACCTTC; CDR3aa: CSARGQGRTNYGYTF
abundance: -; v_gene: TRBV7-2; d_gene: TRBD1; j_gene: TRBJ2-1; CDR3nt: TGTGCCAGCAGCTTACCACAGGGGGGTCGGGGCAATGAGCAGTTCTTC; CDR3aa: CASSLPQGGRGNEQFF
abundance: -; v_gene: TRBV11-2; d_gene: TRBD2; j_gene: TRBJ2-1; CDR3nt: TGTGCCAGCAGCCCGATAGCGGGAGGCGGCGATGAGCAGTTCTTC; CDR3aa: CASSPIAGGGDEQFF
abundance: -; v_gene: TRBV24-1; d_gene: TRBD2; j_gene: TRBJ2-5; CDR3nt: TGTGCCACCAGTCACGGGAGGCCGGGAGAGACCCAGTACTTC; CDR3aa: CATSHGRPGETQYF
abundance: -; v_gene: TRBV7-8; d_gene: -; j_gene: TRBJ2-7; CDR3nt: TGTGCCAGCAGCTCGGAAACCGGGGATGGGTACTTC; CDR3aa: CASSSETGDGYF
abundance: -; v_gene: TRBV20-1; d_gene: TRBD2; j_gene: TRBJ2-1; CDR3nt: TGCAGTGCTAGAGCGGTAGCGGGGATCAATGAGCAGTTCTTC; CDR3aa: CSARAVAGINEQFF
abundance: -; v_gene: TRBV10-3; d_gene: -; j_gene: TRBJ2-5; CDR3nt: TGTGCCATCAGCCGCTGGCGGCCGGGAAAGCAGTACTTC; CDR3aa: CAISRWRPGKQYF
abundance: -; v_gene: TRBV9; d_gene: -; j_gene: TRBJ1-1; CDR3nt: TGTGCCAGCAGCCTCGAGTTCACTGAAGCTTTCTTT; CDR3aa: CASSLEFTEAFF
abundance: -; v_gene: TRBV28; d_gene: -; j_gene: TRBJ2-7; CDR3nt: TGTGCCAGCAGTTTATCGGTAGGCTACGAGCAGTACTTC; CDR3aa: CASSLSVGYEQYF
abundance: -; v_gene: TRBV25-1; d_gene: TRBD2; j_gene: TRBJ2-1; CDR3nt: TGTGCCAGCAGTGCCCTAGCGGGTGGAGGGGGGTACAATGAGCAGTTCTTC; CDR3aa: CASSALAGGGGYNEQFF
abundance: once; v_gene: TRBV20-1; d_gene: TRBD2; j_gene: TRBJ2-3; CDR3nt: TGCAGTGCTAGCCCCCGGGAGGAGACAGATACGCAGTATTTT; CDR3aa: CSASPREETDTQYF
abundance: once; v_gene: TRBV10-1; d_gene: TRBD1; j_gene: TRBJ1-2; CDR3nt: TGCGCCAGCCCCCCCGGGGCAGGGGGGGACTATGGCTACACCTTC; CDR3aa: CASPPGAGGDYGYTF
abundance: -; v_gene: TRBV5-1; d_gene: -; j_gene: TRBJ2-5; CDR3nt: TGCGCCAGCAGCTCTGGTAGCAGCCAAGAGACCCAGTACTTC; CDR3aa: CASSSGSSQETQYF